The entry below describes one T cell receptor (beta chain). Its antigen is unknown. The sample belongs to a study of cytomegalovirus exposure and HLA in healthy donors. Study results and limitations: Generally TCR sequences proved uncommon, though certain public TCRs appeared in numerous donors. Investigators reported 150 to 200 TCR beta chains as tied to cytomegalovirus.

The junction had 12 bases not matched to a gene; V was cut back by 1 base and J by 6 bases. The germline V gene has CDR1 SGDLS and CDR2 YYNGEE. This CDR3 region has 19 residues. In the PCR, 60 Vbeta and 13 Jbeta primers were used. Clones were read by immunoSEQ multiplex PCR, and TCRdb kept only the in-frame ones, dropping some. The sample shows under 140,000 clones, around 83% of them seen only once. The genes are TRBV9 and TRBJ2-1; TRBD2 matches 14 bases. Sequenced material: PBMCs. The receptor comes from a woman aged 60-75 years in good health and CMV-seropositive. The CDR3 spells CASSVTTSGRAGAFNEQFF. In DNA form, the CDR3 reads TGTGCCAGCAGCGTAACGACTAGCGGGAGGGCCGGTGCTTTCAATGAGCAGTTCTTC.